This entry describes one T cell receptor beta chain. Its antigen is as yet unknown. These data come from a study of blood T cells in healthy people across ages. Study results and limitations: A greater number of naive CD4+ cells and higher diversity distinguished long-lived donors from aged donors. No one knew whether donors had CMV, which possibly confounded expanded clonotype changes.

CDR1 is WNHNN, CDR2 SYGVQD, per germline (reference sequence). Unmatched junction bases numbered 8, after V lost 3 bases and J lost 3 bases. The CDR3 runs to 15 residues. Individuals who donated were healthy Caucasians from Russia aged about 6 to 100. Together with a sample-barcoded 5' primer, a J-beta primer mix was included in a second PCR lasting about 6 to 11 cycles. Any given sample supplied a minimum of 3 million CDR3-containing paired-end reads. TCRdb ran MiXCR on the 5' RACE reads and lists one entry per CDR3 protein. In the table there are 1.5 million or so distinct CDR3 sequences, under 55% of which are singletons.

The V gene is TRBV10-1, the J gene TRBJ2-7; TRBD1 aligns across 7 bases. This sequence originates from a woman aged 18-29 years in good health. The sequencing sample was made of blood. The CDR3 protein is CASSESGTVLYEQYF. The CDR3 region has the DNA TGCGCCAGCAGTGAATCCGGGACAGTACTCTACGAGCAGTACTTC.